The 3 T cell receptor beta chains listed next were all sequenced from one sample in a study of blood T cell repertoires in COVID-19. The method was immunoSEQ multiplex PCR; TCRdb's version includes in-frame clones alone and lacks a portion of them. Among a few hundred thousand clones listed, more than 75% were seen once. Sequenced sample: peripheral blood. All receptors derive from a man in his sixties who had recovered from COVID-19.

The chain employs TRBV5-1 and TRBJ2-1, with D possibly matching TRBD2 (5 bases). The CDR3 loop spans 15 amino acids. V shed 0 bases and J shed 4 bases, with 11 bases lying between them. CDR1 is SGHRS, CDR2 YFSETQ, per germline. The CDR3 is CASSLGSANYNEQFF. The CDR3 nucleotides read TGCGCCAGCAGCTTGGGTAGCGCCAATTACAATGAGCAGTTCTTC.

There are a few counts of this clone. This chain joins TRBV18 and TRBJ1-2, with TRBD1 identical over 7 bases. The CDR3 sequence is 15 residues long. The V gene's germline CDR1 is KGHSH and CDR2 LQKENI. V lost 0 bases, J lost 8 bases, and 9 bases stayed unmatched. The CDR3 sequence is CASSPPTGTLGGYTF. CDR3 DNA: TGTGCCAGCTCACCACCGACAGGGACCCTGGGAGGCTACACCTTC. Full variable domain (remainder filled in from reference TRBV18 and TRBJ1-2): NAGVMQNPRHLVRRRGQEARLRCSPMKGHSHVYWYRQLPEEGLKFMVYLQKENIIDESGMPKERFSAEFPKEGPSILRIQQVVRGDSAAYFCASSPPTGTLGGYTFGSGTRLTVV.

The J gene is TRBJ2-1, the V gene TRBV28; 10 nucleotides align to TRBD2. Germline CDR1 is MDHEN and CDR2 is SYDVKM. There are 15 residues in the CDR3. V lost 5 bases, J lost 3 bases, and 4 bases stayed unmatched. CDR3 DNA sequence: TGTGCCAGCAGTCTCGGGACTAGCGACTACAATGAGCAGTTCTTC. Amino acid sequence: CASSLGTSDYNEQFF.